Below, 25 T cell receptor beta chains from the same sample are listed, as sequenced in a study of technical replicates of blood from a handful of donors. Clones were sequenced by immunoSEQ multiplex PCR, and TCRdb holds only the in-frame ones, with some missing. The sample contains roughly 12,000 clones, around 77% of which appear only once. Material: PBMCs. Receptors were obtained from a human donor in good health.

The chain carries TRBV25-1 and TRBJ2-3, with 8 positions matching TRBD2. The CDR3 runs to 18 residues. Germline-derived CDR1 and CDR2 are MGHDK and SYGVNS. Trimming cost V 2 bases and J 0 bases; bases outside gene matches: 10. In nucleotides, the CDR3 is TGTGCCAGCAGTGAAGCGGGAGGCGTGAATTCTAGCACAGATACGCAGTATTTT. It is translated as CASSEAGGVNSSTDTQYF.

The V call is TRBV7-9, the J call TRBJ1-2; possible D gene TRBD1, 6 bases. The CDR3 contains 15 residues. V gave up 0 bases and J gave up 2 bases, with 10 bases separating them. CDR1 and CDR2 from the germline V gene are SEHNR and FQNEAQ (reference sequence). Here the CDR3 reads CASSLADRPNYGYTF. As DNA, the CDR3 is TGTGCCAGCAGCTTAGCCGACAGGCCAAACTATGGCTACACCTTC.

The rearrangement uses TRBV29-1 and TRBJ2-1; 7 bases align to TRBD2. Per the germline V gene, CDR1 is SQVTM and CDR2 is ANQGSEA. Losses at the gene ends were 3 bases for V and 9 bases for J; bases not matched to a gene: 5. The CDR3 is made up of 12 amino acids. This CDR3 is CSVDWRETEQFF. In DNA form, the CDR3 reads TGCAGCGTTGATTGGCGGGAGACTGAGCAGTTCTTC.

In DNA, the CDR3 is TGCAGCGTTACCAATGGACAGGGGATCTACGAGCAGTACTTC. Translation gives CSVTNGQGIYEQYF. The V gene is TRBV29-1, the J gene TRBJ2-7; 9 bases map to TRBD1. The CDR3 spans 14 residues. V shed 5 bases, J shed 3 bases, and the junction held 8 bases outside the gene matches. Per the germline V gene, CDR1 is SQVTM and CDR2 is ANQGSEA.

The chain joins TRBV27 to TRBJ2-7, with 8 bases matching TRBD2. V dropped 6 bases and J dropped 7; count of bases not matched to a gene: 14. The CDR3 is 15 amino acids. The germline CDR1 and CDR2 sequences are MNHEY and SMNVEV (reference sequence). CDR3 nucleotides: TGTGCCAGCAGGTCTACTAGCGGACGAGGGGGGGAGCAGTACTTC. Protein sequence: CASRSTSGRGGEQYF.

This clone was seen more than once but under ten times. The chain employs TRBV21-1 and TRBJ1-1; no DNA check was done on the table's D call, TRBD1. TRBV21-1 is a pseudogene segment. There are 19 residues in the CDR3. In DNA form, the CDR3 reads TGTGCCAGCAGCAAAAACAAGATAGTTAGGGACAGGATGAACACTGAAGCTTTCTTT. This gives the protein CASSKNKIVRDRMNTEAFF.

V is TRBV11-2 and J is TRBJ1-1; perhaps TRBD1 as D (6 bases). Germline V gene sequence: CDR1 SGHAT, CDR2 FQNNGV. With 10 bases removed from V and 0 bases from J, the gap between germline ends came to 18 bases. The CDR3 is made up of 15 amino acids. The CDR3 loop is CATTWGGTVNTEAFF. The DNA of the CDR3 is TGTGCCACCACTTGGGGGGGCACGGTGAACACTGAAGCTTTCTTT.

J is TRBJ1-2 and V is TRBV7-3; D is possibly TRBD1 (5 bases). Germline V gives CDR1 SGHTA, CDR2 FQGTGA. V was shortened by 5 bases and J by 3 bases, with 16 bases between the two germline ends. The CDR3 runs to 15 residues. The CDR3 DNA sequence: TGTGCCAGCAGCCCGACAGCGTCAAGTGACTATGGCTACACCTTC. This codes for CASSPTASSDYGYTF.

V is TRBV10-3 and J is TRBJ2-5; 9 bases fit TRBD1. The V gene's germline CDR1 is ENHRY and CDR2 SYGVKD. V was clipped by 2 bases and J by 4 bases; unmatched bases: 5. This CDR3 has 15 amino acids. The CDR3 spells CAISEPGQGTETQYF. CDR3 coding DNA: TGTGCCATCAGTGAGCCGGGACAGGGCACAGAGACCCAGTACTTC.

The chain couples TRBV4-2 to TRBJ2-7; TRBD1 agrees at 7 bases. The J segment lost 5 bases and the V segment lost 0 bases, leaving 10 bases of the junction unmatched. The CDR3 is 16 amino acids. Germline CDR1 is LGHNA and CDR2 is YNFKEQ. The CDR3 is CASSQDLQGISHEQYF. In nucleotides, the CDR3 is TGTGCCAGCAGCCAAGATCTACAGGGGATTAGCCACGAGCAGTACTTC.

The chain is built from TRBV30 and TRBJ1-5; D call uncertain. V was shortened by 1 base and J by 0 bases, with 4 bases between the two germline ends. CDR3 size: 13 residues. CDR1 is GTSNPN, CDR2 SVGIG, per germline (reference sequence). The CDR3 DNA is TGTGCCTGGAGTGGTAATAGCAATCAGCCCCAGCATTTT. Amino acid sequence: CAWSGNSNQPQHF.

The chain employs TRBV28 and TRBJ2-7; 7 nucleotides align to TRBD2. This CDR3 spans 14 amino acids. Germline V CDR1 and CDR2: MDHEN, SYDVKM. V shed 6 bases, J shed 2 bases, and the junction held 7 bases outside the gene matches. The CDR3 sequence: CASSPWGGAYEQYF. CDR3 DNA: TGTGCCAGCAGCCCTTGGGGGGGGGCCTACGAGCAGTACTTC. The whole variable domain, filled in from reference TRBV28 and TRBJ2-7, reads DVKVTQSSRYLVKRTGEKVFLECVQDMDHENMFWYRQDPGLGLRLIYFSYDVKMKEKGDIPEGYSVSREKKERFSLILESASTNQTSMYLCASSPWGGAYEQYFGPGTRLTVT.

This rearrangement joins TRBV11-2 to TRBJ2-5; 8 nucleotides align to TRBD2. Unmatched junction bases numbered 10, after V lost 0 bases and J lost 7 bases. Germline loops: CDR1 SGHAT, CDR2 FQNNGV. CDR3 length equals 16 residues. The CDR3 bases are TGTGCCAGCAGCTTAGAAGAGGGACTAGGAGTAGCGACCCAGTACTTC. It is translated as CASSLEEGLGVATQYF.

The rearrangement uses TRBV5-1 and TRBJ2-7; D is uncertain. CDR3 size: 12 residues. Trimming took 5 bases from V and 5 from J, leaving 11 bases between them. Germline V gene data show CDR1 as SGHRS and CDR2 as YFSETQ. The CDR3 nucleotides read TGCGCCAGCAGGGGTAGCTCTCACGAGCAGTACTTC. Its translation is CASRGSSHEQYF.

This clone was counted between two and nine times. The V call is TRBV21-1, the J call TRBJ2-7; no DNA check was done on the table's D call, TRBD1. TRBV21-1 is assigned pseudogene status. This CDR3 spans 15 amino acids. This chain's CDR3 is CASSYDRVFVYEQYF. The CDR3 DNA follows: TGTGCCAGCAGCTACGACAGAGTGTTTGTCTACGAGCAGTACTTC.

The chain carries TRBV30 and TRBJ2-2, with 7 bases identical to TRBD2. Germline CDR1 is GTSNPN and CDR2 is SVGIG (reference sequence). The V gene end was trimmed by 0 bases and the J gene end by 7 bases; junction bases not matched to a gene: 8. The CDR3 sequence is 15 residues long. The CDR3, as DNA: TGTGCCTGGAGTGTGGGAGGGAGTGTGAGCGGGGAGCTGTTTTTT. It codes for CAWSVGGSVSGELFF.

This clone turned up a few times. V and J are TRBV13 and TRBJ2-1; 10 bases agree with TRBD2. The junction had 4 bases not matched to a gene; V was cut back by 0 bases and J by 5 bases. Germline-derived CDR1 and CDR2 are PRHDT and FYEKMQ (reference sequence). The CDR3 length is 16 residues. The CDR3 region is CASSLGRLAGNNEQFF. The CDR3 nucleotides read TGTGCCAGCAGCTTAGGTAGACTAGCGGGCAACAATGAGCAGTTCTTC.

V gene TRBV28 combines with J gene TRBJ2-7; 11 bases line up with TRBD2. Trimming cost V 8 bases and J 2 bases; bases outside gene matches: 8. Germline V lookup: CDR1 MDHEN, CDR2 SYDVKM. The CDR3 loop spans 15 amino acids. The CDR3 bases are TGTGCCAGCCTACCGACTAGCGGGAAAGCCTACGAGCAGTACTTC. Residues: CASLPTSGKAYEQYF.

The chain joins TRBV6-6 to TRBJ2-1; weak D call: TRBD2 (6 bases). V was shortened by 6 bases and J by 6 bases, with 21 bases between the two germline ends. The germline gives CDR1 MNHNY, CDR2 SVGAGI (reference sequence). The CDR3 length is 16 residues. CDR3 bases: TGTGCCAGCAGCGGAGTGGGGGGACTTCGCGGCAATGAGCAGTTCTTC. Translated, it gives CASSGVGGLRGNEQFF.

The chain joins TRBV7-9 to TRBJ1-1; D remains unclear. V lost 5 bases and J lost 3, with 13 bases in between. This CDR3 region has 14 residues. Germline V gene lookup returns CDR1 SEHNR and CDR2 FQNEAQ (reference sequence). The CDR3 region is CASSLGMRDTEAFF. In nucleotides, the CDR3 is TGTGCCAGCAGCCTGGGTATGAGGGACACTGAAGCTTTCTTT. The entire variable domain, with the rest obtained from reference TRBV7-9 and TRBJ1-1, is as follows: DTGVSQNPRHKITKRGQNVTFRCDPISEHNRLYWYRQTLGQGPEFLTYFQNEAQLEKSRLLSDRFSAERPKGSFSTLEIQRTEQGDSAMYLCASSLGMRDTEAFFGQGTRLTVV.

The V gene is TRBV5-6, the J gene TRBJ2-3; tentatively, D is TRBD1 (5 bases). From germline, CDR1 is SGHDT and CDR2 YYEEEE. Deletions cut 2 bases from V and 3 bases from J, with 10 bases between. The CDR3 has 14 amino acids. The CDR3 loop is CASSFPGATDTQYF. The CDR3 DNA follows: TGTGCCAGCAGCTTTCCTGGGGCAACAGATACGCAGTATTTT.

V and J are TRBV2 and TRBJ1-5; 7 bases are shared with TRBD1. The trim removed 6 bases at V and 4 bases at J, leaving 9 bases unmatched. From germline, CDR1 is SNHLY and CDR2 FYNNEI. The CDR3 is 15 amino acids. The DNA of the CDR3 is TGTGCCAGCAGGGGCTCAGGGGGTCGTAATCAGCCCCAGCATTTT. Its translation: CASRGSGGRNQPQHF.

This clone was seen once. The chain is built from TRBV7-2 and TRBJ2-1, with 7 positions matching TRBD2. J gave up 4 bases and V 5 bases, and 8 bases lay outside the gene matches. The CDR3 totals 15 residues. Germline CDR1 and CDR2: SGHTA and FQGNSA. The CDR3 nucleotides read TGTGCCAGCAGCCCGCGGGCTAGCGGATACAATGAGCAGTTCTTC. It specifies CASSPRASGYNEQFF.

This clone was observed a few times. This sequence joins TRBV6-1 and TRBJ2-3; 16 bases fit TRBD2. V shed 4 bases, J shed 4 bases, and the junction held 2 bases outside the gene matches. Germline-derived CDR1 and CDR2 are MNHNS and SASEGT. This CDR3 comprises 16 residues. CDR3 region: CASSGGTSGGADTQYF. CDR3 DNA: TGTGCCAGCAGTGGAGGGACTAGCGGGGGGGCAGATACGCAGTATTTT.

This clone was detected a few times. This chain joins TRBV6-6 and TRBJ1-2; TRBD1 might be the D (6 bases). CDR1 is MNHNY, CDR2 SVGAGI, per germline (reference sequence). The CDR3 contains 14 residues. V was shortened by 2 bases and J by 7 bases, with 14 bases between the two germline ends. The CDR3 here is CASSYVQGNSGYTF. The CDR3 DNA reads TGTGCCAGCAGTTACGTACAGGGAAACAGTGGCTACACCTTC.